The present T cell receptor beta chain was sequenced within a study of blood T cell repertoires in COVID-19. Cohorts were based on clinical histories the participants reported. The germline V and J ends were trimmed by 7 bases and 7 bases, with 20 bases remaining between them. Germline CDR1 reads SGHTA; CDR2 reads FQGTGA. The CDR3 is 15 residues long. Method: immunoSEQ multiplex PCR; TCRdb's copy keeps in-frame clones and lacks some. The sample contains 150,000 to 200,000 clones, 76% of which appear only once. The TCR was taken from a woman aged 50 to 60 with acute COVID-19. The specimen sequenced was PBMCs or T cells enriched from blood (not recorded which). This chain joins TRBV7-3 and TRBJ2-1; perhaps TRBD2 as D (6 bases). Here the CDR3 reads CASNSMGGGGNEQFF. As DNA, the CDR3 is TGTGCCAGCAACTCTATGGGAGGTGGTGGGAATGAGCAGTTCTTC.